This T cell receptor beta chain is drawn from a study of T cell changes during pregnancy in multiple sclerosis. Assay: immunoSEQ multiplex PCR; the TCRdb copy retains only in-frame clones and omits some. This sample has 22,000 or so clones; more than 85% occur once, and the top ten carry 0.63%. There are a few counts of this clone. The length of the CDR3 is 14 residues. J was trimmed by 9 bases and V by 5 bases; bases with no gene match: 8. The germline gives CDR1 SGHVS, CDR2 FQNEAQ. V and J are TRBV7-8 and TRBJ2-1; 9 bases fit TRBD1. This clonotype was sampled from a female donor in good health, enrolled as a control in a pregnancy study. The sequences come from CD4+ T cells from peripheral blood mononuclear cells, collected after pregnancy. CDR3 nucleotide sequence: TGTGCCAGCAGCCCGACGGACAGGGGCACTGAGCAGTTCTTC. This translates into CASSPTDRGTEQFF.